These 25 T cell receptor beta chains originate from one sample sequenced in a study of PD-1 blockade in classical Hodgkin lymphoma. The method was immunoSEQ multiplex PCR; TCRdb's version includes in-frame clones alone and lacks a portion of them. The profile shows approximately 19,000 clones, around 79% of them singletons. Every patient experienced relapse after autologous stem cell transplantation, and brentuximab vedotin exposure varied. The sequenced sample was peripheral blood mononuclear cells (PBMCs), obtained before the second cycle of nivolumab. These receptors were obtained from a human donor with classical Hodgkin lymphoma.

The sample holds a few counts of this clone. The V gene is TRBV4-2, the J gene TRBJ1-1; no reliable D call. CDR1 is LGHNA and CDR2 is YNFKEQ in the germline V gene. Trimming pared 1 base from V and 5 bases from J, leaving 17 bases between. The CDR3 length is 16 residues. CDR3 sequence reads: CASSQGDLGSGTEAFF. CDR3 sequence (DNA): TGTGCCAGCAGCCAAGGGGATCTGGGGAGTGGAACTGAAGCTTTCTTT.

The chain recombines TRBV19 with TRBJ2-1, with 9 positions matching TRBD1. In germline, CDR1 is LNHDA, CDR2 SQIVND (reference sequence). The V gene end was trimmed by 6 bases and the J gene end by 6 bases; junction bases not matched to a gene: 12. The CDR3 runs 16 residues. CDR3 sequence: CASSHLPGQGLNEQFF. As DNA, the CDR3 is TGTGCCAGTAGCCACCTGCCGGGACAGGGCCTCAATGAGCAGTTCTTC. The whole variable domain, filled in from reference TRBV19 and TRBJ2-1, reads DGGITQSPKYLFRKEGQNVTLSCEQNLNHDAMYWYRQDPGQGLRLIYYSQIVNDFQKGDIAEGYSVSREKKESFPLTVTSAQKNPTAFYLCASSHLPGQGLNEQFFGPGTRLTVL.

The rearrangement links TRBV5-1 to TRBJ2-2; TRBD1 matches at 11 bases. This CDR3 contains 17 residues. Germline-derived CDR1 and CDR2 are SGHRS and YFSETQ. V shed 4 bases and J 4 bases; nucleotides not matched to a gene: 9. The DNA of the CDR3 is TGCGCCAGCAGCACTCGAGGGACAGGGGGGATCACCGGGGAGCTGTTTTTT. It translates to CASSTRGTGGITGELFF.

V gene TRBV7-6 combines with J gene TRBJ2-2; possible D gene TRBD1, 6 bases. The CDR3 is 13 residues long. V gave up 5 bases and J gave up 5 bases, with 9 bases separating them. From germline, CDR1 is SGHVS and CDR2 FNYEAQ. In nucleotides, the CDR3 is TGTGCCAGCAGCACAGACAGGACCGGGGAGCTGTTTTTT. Its translation is CASSTDRTGELFF.

V is TRBV11-3 and J is TRBJ2-7; weak D call: TRBD2 (5 bases). Germline V gene data show CDR1 as SGHNT and CDR2 as YENEEA. The CDR3 is 14 amino acids. V lost 0 bases, J lost 6 bases, and 12 bases lay in between. CDR3 bases: TGTGCCAGCAGCTTAGATCATGGGGAGACCGAGCAGTACTTC. Its translation: CASSLDHGETEQYF.

A note on this clone: Other DNA sequences from this sample encode an identical CDR3 as well. The chain carries TRBV6-4 and TRBJ2-3; the match to TRBD2 covers 10 bases. Per germline, CDR1 MRHNA and CDR2 SNTAGT. This CDR3 has 15 residues. V shed 2 bases and J 1 base; nucleotides not matched to a gene: 0. This chain's CDR3 is CASSDGTSGTDTQYF. CDR3 DNA: TGTGCCAGCAGTGACGGGACTAGCGGCACAGATACGCAGTATTTT.

Here the CDR3 DNA reads TGTGCTAGTGGCACGGGGGTGGGCACTGAAGCTTTCTTT. It codes for CASGTGVGTEAFF. The V gene is TRBV12-5, the J gene TRBJ1-1; D is possibly TRBD1 (5 bases). The ends were cut back, 6 bases at V and 4 bases at J, with 12 bases in the middle. Germline values: CDR1 LGHNT, CDR2 FRNRAP. CDR3 size: 13 residues.

The chain employs TRBV7-2 and TRBJ2-5; 8 nucleotides match TRBD2. With V trimmed by 5 bases and J by 3 bases, 8 bases remained unmatched. The CDR3 has 15 amino acids. Germline values: CDR1 SGHTA, CDR2 FQGNSA. Here the CDR3 reads CASSPGGRGEETQYF. The DNA for the CDR3 is TGTGCCAGCAGCCCTGGGGGGCGGGGGGAAGAGACCCAGTACTTC.

A few counts support this clone. The V and J genes are TRBV19 and TRBJ1-1; D ambiguous. Germline lookup yields CDR1 LNHDA and CDR2 SQIVND (reference sequence). The V gene lost 6 bases and the J gene lost 0 bases, with 5 bases spanning the gap. The CDR3 contains 12 residues. The CDR3 is CASRGMNTEAFF. CDR3 bases: TGTGCCAGTAGAGGCATGAACACTGAAGCTTTCTTT.

The genes are TRBV11-2 and TRBJ2-1; D is ambiguous. CDR1 is SGHAT and CDR2 is FQNNGV in the germline V gene. Trimming stripped 3 bases from V and 8 bases from J, with 5 bases between. The CDR3 length is 11 residues. CDR3 sequence (DNA): TGTGCCAGCAGCTTTTCACATGAGCAGTTCTTC. This translates into CASSFSHEQFF.

V gene TRBV28 combines with J gene TRBJ2-3, with D unresolved. Between the trimmed V and J ends, which lost 6 bases and 5 bases, there was a span of 12 bases. The CDR3 extends over 13 amino acids. Germline loops: CDR1 MDHEN, CDR2 SYDVKM. The chain's CDR3 is CASSPPPVDTQYF. Here the CDR3 DNA reads TGTGCCAGCAGCCCCCCCCCGGTAGATACGCAGTATTTT.

The V gene is TRBV7-2, the J gene TRBJ2-5, with 8 bases identical to TRBD1. CDR3 length: 17 amino acids. Germline CDR1 SGHTA, CDR2 FQGNSA. The V segment lost 2 bases and the J segment 4 bases; nucleotides outside the gene matches: 12. CDR3 amino acids: CASSLSFLGRGPETQYF. The DNA for the CDR3 is TGTGCCAGCAGCTTATCATTTTTGGGCAGGGGGCCAGAGACCCAGTACTTC.

The rearrangement uses TRBV19 and TRBJ1-2; D unclear. Germline CDR1 LNHDA, CDR2 SQIVND (reference sequence). The V end was cut by 1 base, the J end by 6 bases, with 12 bases between. The CDR3 is 14 residues long. DNA of the CDR3: TGTGCCAGTAGTATAGGCCGAAGGGCTGATGGCTACACCTTC. It is translated as CASSIGRRADGYTF.

The CDR3 here is CASSDQRTQYEQYF. The CDR3, as DNA: TGTGCCAGCAGTGATCAGCGGACACAATACGAGCAGTACTTC. The chain carries TRBV25-1 and TRBJ2-7; either TRBD1 or TRBD2 may supply D (5 bases each). Germline-derived CDR1 and CDR2 are MGHDK and SYGVNS. CDR3 length equals 14 residues. V was clipped by 3 bases and J by 4 bases, with 13 bases between them.

V is TRBV29-1 and J is TRBJ2-4; 9 nucleotides line up with TRBD2. In germline, CDR1 is SQVTM, CDR2 ANQGSEA. This CDR3 is built from 14 residues. Trimming took 3 bases from V and 9 from J; bases not matched to a gene: 9. For the CDR3, the DNA is TGCAGCGTTGAGGCGGGAGGGGGGGCGGGCATTCAGTACTTC. It translates to CSVEAGGGAGIQYF.

V usage is TRBV27 and J usage is TRBJ2-3, with a tentative D call TRBD1 (5 bases). Germline CDR1 is MNHEY and CDR2 is SMNVEV (reference sequence). CDR3 length equals 15 residues. V dropped 3 bases and J dropped 4 bases, with 14 bases sitting between them. The CDR3 sequence: CASSFLPTGADTQYF. CDR3 DNA sequence: TGTGCCAGCAGTTTCCTACCCACAGGCGCAGATACGCAGTATTTT.

The chain combines TRBV5-8 with TRBJ2-5, with TRBD1 matching over 11 bases. V was pared by 0 bases and J by 5 bases, with 9 bases of the junction left unmatched. The CDR3 spans 17 residues. CDR1 and CDR2 from the germline V gene are SGHTS and YDEGEE. Here the CDR3 DNA reads TGTGCCAGCAGCTTGGATGGGACAGGGGGAATTAGGGAGACCCAGTACTTC. Protein product: CASSLDGTGGIRETQYF.

J is TRBJ1-1 and V is TRBV7-9; 7 bases agree with TRBD1. Trimming took 5 bases from V and 9 from J; bases not matched to a gene: 6. The CDR3 contains 12 residues. Germline CDR1 is SEHNR and CDR2 is FQNEAQ (reference sequence). The CDR3 region is CASSPGTAKAFF. DNA of the CDR3: TGTGCCAGCAGCCCCGGGACAGCTAAAGCTTTCTTT.

This rearrangement joins TRBV7-2 to TRBJ2-5; TRBD1 matches 8 bases. Germline lookup yields CDR1 SGHTA and CDR2 FQGNSA. The V segment lost 6 bases and the J segment 9 bases; nucleotides outside the gene matches: 9. This CDR3 is 13 amino acids long. CDR3 nucleotides: TGTGCCAGCAGTCTACAGGGGGTCAGGCCCCAGTACTTC. Protein product: CASSLQGVRPQYF.

The CDR3 sequence: CASSLQGKGTEAFF. The CDR3 DNA sequence: TGCGCCAGCAGCTTGCAGGGAAAGGGGACTGAAGCTTTCTTT. The rearrangement links TRBV5-1 to TRBJ1-1; TRBD1 is a possible D gene (5 bases). Germline V lookup: CDR1 SGHRS, CDR2 YFSETQ. The CDR3 has 14 residues. Trimming removed 1 base at V and 5 bases at J, with 12 bases between. The variable domain in full, with the rest retrieved from reference TRBV5-1 and TRBJ1-1, is KAGVTQTPRYLIKTRGQQVTLSCSPISGHRSVSWYQQTPGQGLQFLFEYFSETQRNKGNFPGRFSGRQFSNSRSEMNVSTLELGDSALYLCASSLQGKGTEAFFGQGTRLTVV.

The chain combines TRBV4-2 with TRBJ2-5; no reliable D call. In germline, CDR1 is LGHNA, CDR2 YNFKEQ. The CDR3 runs to 14 residues. V was cut by 1 base and J by 5 bases, with 11 bases left in between. The CDR3 reads CASSQGSFDETQYF. The DNA for the CDR3 is TGTGCCAGCAGCCAAGGAAGTTTCGATGAGACCCAGTACTTC.

The sample holds one count of this clone. This chain links TRBV4-3 with TRBJ2-1, with a possible D match to TRBD2 (6 bases). The CDR3 spans 13 residues. CDR1 and CDR2 (germline): LGHNA, YSLEER. V dropped 0 bases and J dropped 9 bases, with 9 bases sitting between them. The CDR3 nucleotides are TGCGCCAGCAGCCAAGAGATGCGGGGTGAGCAGTTCTTC. Its translation is CASSQEMRGEQFF.

The chain links TRBV6-6 to TRBJ1-1; 8 bases fit TRBD1. Germline V CDR1 and CDR2: MNHNY, SVGAGI (reference sequence). The CDR3 is 14 residues long. V was clipped by 4 bases and J by 1 base; unmatched bases: 2. The CDR3 sequence is CASSFGQGNTEAFF. In DNA form, the CDR3 reads TGTGCCAGCAGTTTTGGACAGGGGAACACTGAAGCTTTCTTT.

The V call is TRBV5-4, the J call TRBJ2-2; 11 bases fit TRBD2. The CDR3 contains 16 residues. CDR1 SGHNT and CDR2 YYREEE come from the germline V gene (reference sequence). The junction had 2 bases not matched to a gene; V was cut back by 3 bases and J by 1 base. CDR3 DNA sequence: TGTGCCAGCAGCTCCACTAGCGGGGGGAACACCGGGGAGCTGTTTTTT. Its translation: CASSSTSGGNTGELFF.

This rearrangement joins TRBV27 to TRBJ2-3; a weak D match, TRBD2 (6 bases). This CDR3 has 17 residues. The V gene lost 0 bases and the J gene lost 1 base, with 14 bases spanning the gap. CDR1 and CDR2 (germline): MNHEY, SMNVEV (reference sequence). The CDR3 DNA sequence: TGTGCCAGCAGTTTATCGTCGATTAGCGGAGGCACAGATACGCAGTATTTT. Translated: CASSLSSISGGTDTQYF.